The rows below give T cell receptor beta chains drawn from one sample of a study of cytomegalovirus exposure and HLA in healthy donors. Produced via immunoSEQ multiplex PCR; TCRdb's table is partial and in-frame only. The sample carries about 230,000 clones, roughly four fifths recorded once. Input material: PBMCs. The source of these receptors is a woman in her thirties or forties in good health and CMV-seronegative. The CDR3 runs from the conserved cysteine through the conserved F or W.

v_gene: TRBV18; j_gene: TRBJ1-5; CDR3aa: CASSPSRTGGKYQPQHF
v_gene: TRBV5-1; j_gene: TRBJ2-3; CDR3aa: CASSLDRARTDTQYF
v_gene: TRBV5-1; j_gene: TRBJ2-1; CDR3aa: CASSVADSTYNEQFF
v_gene: TRBV11-2; j_gene: TRBJ1-3; CDR3aa: CASSLLQDSGNTIYF
v_gene: TRBV7-3; j_gene: TRBJ2-3; CDR3aa: CASSFSGPTDTQYF
v_gene: TRBV5-6; j_gene: TRBJ2-6; CDR3aa: CASSLMFLSGANVLTF
v_gene: TRBV11-3; j_gene: TRBJ1-4; CDR3aa: CASSLEGATNEKLFF
v_gene: TRBV20-1; j_gene: TRBJ2-5; CDR3aa: CSAGGEETQYF
v_gene: TRBV25-1; j_gene: TRBJ1-1; CDR3aa: CASNRQGEAFF
v_gene: TRBV9; j_gene: TRBJ1-6; CDR3aa: CASSVGTGGSSYNSPLHF
v_gene: TRBV7-2; j_gene: TRBJ1-6; CDR3aa: CASSLSQVQSRDNSPLHF
v_gene: TRBV6-1; j_gene: TRBJ1-6; CDR3aa: CASRPGLNSPLHF
v_gene: TRBV7-2; j_gene: TRBJ2-2; CDR3aa: CASSRGSERNTGELFF
v_gene: TRBV19; j_gene: TRBJ1-5; CDR3aa: CASSVGQGASHQPQHF
v_gene: TRBV19; j_gene: TRBJ2-5; CDR3aa: CASSMLYRETQYF
v_gene: TRBV30; j_gene: TRBJ2-1; CDR3aa: CAWSVMGVGSNEQFF
v_gene: TRBV15; j_gene: TRBJ1-2; CDR3aa: CATSRDGGTYGYTF
v_gene: TRBV5-6; j_gene: TRBJ1-5; CDR3aa: CASSLLAGQTSNQPQHF
v_gene: TRBV6-5; j_gene: TRBJ1-1; CDR3aa: CASSYSSKGEGTEAFF
v_gene: TRBV4-2; j_gene: TRBJ2-3; CDR3aa: CASSPQIAPPSTDTQYF
v_gene: TRBV30; j_gene: TRBJ1-2; CDR3aa: CAWSSGNYGYTF
v_gene: TRBV5-6; j_gene: TRBJ1-2; CDR3aa: CASSLRDRTNYGYTF
v_gene: TRBV5-4; j_gene: TRBJ2-5; CDR3aa: CASSVGLVEETQYF
v_gene: TRBV5-1; j_gene: TRBJ1-2; CDR3aa: CASSSGLLSYGYTF
v_gene: TRBV30; j_gene: TRBJ2-3; CDR3aa: CAWSTGTGTTDTQYF
v_gene: TRBV7-6; j_gene: TRBJ2-3; CDR3aa: CASSFSQITDTQYF
v_gene: TRBV18; j_gene: TRBJ1-6; CDR3aa: CASSLDRNSPLHF
v_gene: TRBV30; j_gene: TRBJ2-5; CDR3aa: CAWSVEETQYF
v_gene: TRBV30; j_gene: TRBJ1-1; CDR3aa: CAGDRGEAFF
v_gene: TRBV5-5; j_gene: TRBJ1-1; CDR3aa: CASSPYLTPPDTEAFF
v_gene: TRBV29-1; j_gene: TRBJ2-3; CDR3aa: CSTTATDTQYF
v_gene: TRBV18; j_gene: TRBJ1-4; CDR3aa: CASSPQAATNEKLFF
v_gene: TRBV6-5; j_gene: TRBJ1-5; CDR3aa: CASSYSQGRAQPQHF
v_gene: TRBV5-4; j_gene: TRBJ1-1; CDR3aa: CASSQPGQRSTEAFF
v_gene: TRBV7-9; j_gene: TRBJ2-5; CDR3aa: CASSLGSSGGGRETQYF
v_gene: TRBV18; j_gene: TRBJ1-1; CDR3aa: CASSPEGTEAFF
v_gene: TRBV10-2; j_gene: TRBJ1-1; CDR3aa: CASSVTGGGTEAFF
v_gene: TRBV5-1; j_gene: TRBJ1-2; CDR3aa: CASSFTGYYGYTF
v_gene: TRBV4-2; j_gene: TRBJ1-3; CDR3aa: CASSQDLIGASGNTIYF
v_gene: TRBV7-7; j_gene: TRBJ2-5; CDR3aa: CAVGRGTAGSQYF
v_gene: TRBV27; j_gene: TRBJ2-3; CDR3aa: CASTSGTSGGNTQYF
v_gene: TRBV2; j_gene: TRBJ1-1; CDR3aa: CASSVRPSTEAFF
v_gene: TRBV11-2; j_gene: TRBJ2-5; CDR3aa: CASSFGGVRQETQYF